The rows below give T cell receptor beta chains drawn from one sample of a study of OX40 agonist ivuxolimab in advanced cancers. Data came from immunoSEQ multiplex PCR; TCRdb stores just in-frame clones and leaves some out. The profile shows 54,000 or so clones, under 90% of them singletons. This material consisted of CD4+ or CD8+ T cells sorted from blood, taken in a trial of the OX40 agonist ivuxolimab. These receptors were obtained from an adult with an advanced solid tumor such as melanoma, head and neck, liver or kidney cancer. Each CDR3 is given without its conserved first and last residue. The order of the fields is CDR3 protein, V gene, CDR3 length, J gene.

ASSPGVSHTEAF | TRBV2 | 12 | TRBJ1-1
ASSYSNGELF | TRBV6-5 | 10 | TRBJ2-2
ASSLRLLAGGQEQF | TRBV11-2 | 14 | TRBJ2-1
AMRPEVEKLF | TRBV5-1 | 10 | TRBJ1-4
ASSSGGTSGNTIY | TRBV28 | 13 | TRBJ1-3
ASSPPLGGTEAF | TRBV18 | 12 | TRBJ1-1
ASRKDRYSSTDTQY | TRBV2 | 14 | TRBJ2-3
ASSLSPSGIYEQY | TRBV5-1 | 13 | NA
ASSRLLGEQY | TRBV6-5 | 10 | TRBJ2-7
ASSQDRTARGEQF | TRBV4-1 | 13 | TRBJ2-1
ASSDSLTGPNSPLH | TRBV9 | 14 | TRBJ1-6
ASSLEQGNEQF | TRBV11-3 | 11 | TRBJ2-1
ASSVGHGDEQY | TRBV10-1 | 11 | TRBJ2-7
ASRSRGSPYEQY | TRBV5-8 | 12 | TRBJ2-7